This TCR beta chain was obtained from a study of shared clonotypes between healthy human individuals. On the study more broadly: The donor group consisted of a couple of women and three men, aged 18 to 49. Study conclusions and caveats: Naive CD4 clonotypes were shared across several donors at roughly 5%.

Comment on this clone: Its antigen is not identified.

Generated by immunoSEQ multiplex PCR, the TCRdb table keeps only in-frame clones and is missing some. The repertoire has millions of clones, over 85% of them found once; the top ten carry around 0.13%. Germline V gene sequence: CDR1 MNHNY, CDR2 SVGAGI (reference sequence). V gave up 6 bases and J gave up 6 bases; unmatched junction bases: 4. The CDR3 consists of 14 residues. A CD45RA-negative memory subset and a CD45RA+ naive subset were separated from the CD4+ cells. The chain has TRBV6-6 and TRBJ2-2; 10 bases match TRBD1. This clonotype was obtained from a man between 18 and 29 years old in good health. The sequencing sample was made of naive CD4+ T cells sorted from blood. The subset: CD45RA+ positively selected. CDR3 coding DNA: TGTGCCAGCAGCTCAGGACAGGGGGCCGGGGAGCTGTTTTTT. It specifies CASSSGQGAGELFF.